The clone carrying this T cell receptor beta chain was observed a handful of times. The antigen is not known. The sample belongs to a study of T cells in Graves' hyperthyroidism and ophthalmopathy. Looking at the study overall: Before treatment of any kind, peripheral blood was taken at initial diagnosis. General study results and limits: With a median lead of about six months before onset, the model predicted ophthalmopathy. Ophthalmopathy was distinguished from stable hyperthyroidism by 13 V-J signatures.

The length of the CDR3 is 11 residues. CDR1 is MGHDK, CDR2 SYGVNS, per germline. The V gene lost 10 bases and the J gene lost 4 bases, with 10 bases spanning the gap. The study based diagnoses on clinical symptoms, serum thyroxine and TRAb, thyroid ultrasound and orbital computed tomography. Amplification of TCR beta CDR3 regions used RNA as the template. The HTBI primer set served for first-round RT-PCR of the TCR CDR3. Using its own MiXCR run on the multiplex PCR reads, TCRdb lists one record per CDR3 protein. This table holds about 640,000 distinct CDR3 sequences, roughly 20% found once. The sample taken for sequencing was blood. This receptor was identified in a man under 40 with Graves' ophthalmopathy. This chain connects TRBV25-1 to TRBJ1-1; D not certain. The CDR3 DNA reads TGTGCCACCGCTTATTTCACTGAAGCTTTCTTT. It encodes CATAYFTEAFF.